This passage covers 10 T cell receptor beta chains from one sample sequenced in a study of Tregs in tolerant kidney transplant recipients (dated by TCRdb to about 2019). Libraries came from the immunoSEQ multiplex PCR assay. TCRdb stores this immuneACCESS table with in-frame sequences only. Part of the clones is absent; in the studies checked, under half of the shortfall reflects unresolved V genes, and no reason is known for the rest. This sample has roughly 250,000 clones in its table, and more than 65% of those were observed once. The ten largest clones add up to over 0.5% of the sample. Material for sequencing was CD4+ T cells from blood. The origin of the receptors is a human donor in good health.

As to this clone: Germline and junction disagree at one end, which may indicate a read error. The chain couples TRBV7-7 to TRBJ2-2; 7 bases align to TRBD1. Germline values: CDR1 SSHAT, CDR2 FNYEAQ (reference sequence). This CDR3 comprises 17 residues. The CDR3 bases are TGTGCTAGCAGCCCGCTAGACAGGGCGGTGAACACCGGGGAGCTGTTTTTT. Its protein is CASSPLDRAVNTGELFF.

This chain links TRBV7-6 with TRBJ2-5; the D gene is possibly TRBD1 (6 bases). The DNA end favors TRBJ2-7, so the J call may be wrong. Germline CDR1 reads SGHVS; CDR2 reads FNYEAQ. The CDR3 consists of 15 residues. The CDR3 region is CASSFGRGRSYEQYF. In DNA form, the CDR3 reads TGTGCCAGCAGCTTCGGCAGGGGCCGATCCTACGAGCAGTACTTC.

V and J are TRBV7-8 and TRBJ2-7; possible D gene TRBD2, 5 bases. The CDR3 loop spans 15 amino acids. The V end was cut by 2 bases, the J end by 0 bases, with 11 bases between. Per germline, CDR1 SGHVS and CDR2 FQNEAQ. CDR3 in DNA: TGTGCCAGCAGCTTACTGGACTGGAGCTCCTACGAGCAGTACTTC. Translated: CASSLLDWSSYEQYF.

This CDR3 reads CASSRGDGQPQHF. Here the CDR3 DNA reads TGTGCCAGCTCACGGGGGGACGGGCAGCCCCAGCATTTT. The J gene is TRBJ1-5, the V gene TRBV18; a possible D gene is TRBD1 (5 bases). CDR3 length equals 13 residues. V gave up 4 bases and J gave up 7 bases, with 11 bases separating them. Germline loops: CDR1 KGHSH, CDR2 LQKENI.

V and J are TRBV19 and TRBJ1-2; 10 bases fit TRBD1. The CDR3 is 16 residues long. V gave up 3 bases and J gave up 7 bases; unmatched junction bases: 11. Germline lookup yields CDR1 LNHDA and CDR2 SQIVND (reference sequence). CDR3 in amino acids: CASSIAGDRGLFGYTF. The CDR3, as DNA: TGTGCCAGTAGTATCGCCGGTGACAGGGGGCTTTTTGGCTACACCTTC.

Worth noting for this clone: An end of the junction differs from the germline gene, which may be a read error. The chain has TRBV25-1 and TRBJ2-1; 14 nucleotides match TRBD2. The germline V gene has CDR1 MGHDK and CDR2 SYGVNS. The CDR3 has 12 amino acids. The CDR3 here is CTSREGLAGVFF. CDR3 DNA: TGTACCAGCAGAGAGGGACTAGCGGGAGTGTTCTTC.

J is TRBJ2-3 and V is TRBV6-4; D is ambiguous. Germline V lookup: CDR1 MRHNA, CDR2 SNTAGT. Trimming stripped 5 bases from V and 0 bases from J, with 9 bases between. The CDR3 contains 14 residues. CDR3 nucleotides: TGTGCCAGCAGTTTGATGGCAAGCACAGATACGCAGTATTTT. It is translated as CASSLMASTDTQYF.

The chain employs TRBV30 and TRBJ2-7; 7 bases agree with TRBD1. Germline V CDR1 and CDR2: GTSNPN, SVGIG (reference sequence). The CDR3 loop spans 13 amino acids. V dropped 5 bases and J dropped 7; count of bases not matched to a gene: 11. In nucleotides, the CDR3 is TGTGCCTGGGATATTCAGGGGGTTAGGGAGCAGTACTTC. It is translated as CAWDIQGVREQYF.

The chain links TRBV15 to TRBJ1-2; no firm D call. The CDR3 extends over 14 amino acids. The germline V and J ends were trimmed by 1 base and 5 bases, with 11 bases remaining between them. The germline V gene has CDR1 LNHNV and CDR2 YYDKDF (reference sequence). DNA of the CDR3: TGTGCCACCAGCAGAGGGAGACCCGTTTATGGCTACACCTTC. Its translation: CATSRGRPVYGYTF.

The chain uses TRBV30 and TRBJ1-6; D might be TRBD1 (5 bases). V shed 3 bases and J shed 8 bases, with 11 bases lying between them. The CDR3 has 13 residues. Germline V gene sequence: CDR1 GTSNPN, CDR2 SVGIG (reference sequence). The CDR3 reads CAWRCRVDSPLHF. The CDR3 bases are TGTGCCTGGAGGTGCAGGGTGGATTCACCCCTCCACTTT.